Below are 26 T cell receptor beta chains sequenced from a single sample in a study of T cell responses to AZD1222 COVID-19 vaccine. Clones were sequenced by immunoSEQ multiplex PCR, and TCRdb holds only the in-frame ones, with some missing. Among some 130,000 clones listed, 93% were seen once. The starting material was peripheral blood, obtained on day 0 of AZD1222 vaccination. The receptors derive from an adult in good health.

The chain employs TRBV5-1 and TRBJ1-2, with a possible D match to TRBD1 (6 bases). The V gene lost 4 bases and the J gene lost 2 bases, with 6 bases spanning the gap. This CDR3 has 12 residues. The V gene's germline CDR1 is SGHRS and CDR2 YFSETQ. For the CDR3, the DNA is TGCGCCAGCAGCACAGGGAACTATGGCTACACCTTC. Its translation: CASSTGNYGYTF.

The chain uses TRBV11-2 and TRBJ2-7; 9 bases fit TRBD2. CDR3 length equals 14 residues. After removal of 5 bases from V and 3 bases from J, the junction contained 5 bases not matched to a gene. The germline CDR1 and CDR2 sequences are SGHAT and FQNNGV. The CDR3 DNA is TGTGCCAGCAGCCCCAGCGGGAGGAGCTACGAGCAGTACTTC. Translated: CASSPSGRSYEQYF.

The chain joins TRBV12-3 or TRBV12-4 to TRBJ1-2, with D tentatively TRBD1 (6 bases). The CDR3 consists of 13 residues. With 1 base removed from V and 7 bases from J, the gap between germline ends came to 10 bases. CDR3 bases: TGTGCCAGCAGTTTAGAGGGGGTAGGTGGCTACACCTTC. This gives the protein CASSLEGVGGYTF.

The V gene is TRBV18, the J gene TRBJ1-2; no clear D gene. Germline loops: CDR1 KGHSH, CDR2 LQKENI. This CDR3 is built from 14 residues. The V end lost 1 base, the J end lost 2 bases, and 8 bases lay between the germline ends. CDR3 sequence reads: CASSPRRENYGYTF. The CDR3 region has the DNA TGTGCCAGCTCACCACGGAGAGAGAACTATGGCTACACCTTC.

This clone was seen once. CDR3 amino acids: CASSLIDWTQYF. The CDR3, as DNA: TGTGCCAGCAGTTTAATTGATTGGACGCAGTATTTT. The V and J genes are TRBV12-3 or TRBV12-4 and TRBJ2-3; D is unresolved. V dropped 2 bases and J dropped 9 bases, with 9 bases sitting between them. The CDR3 contains 12 residues.

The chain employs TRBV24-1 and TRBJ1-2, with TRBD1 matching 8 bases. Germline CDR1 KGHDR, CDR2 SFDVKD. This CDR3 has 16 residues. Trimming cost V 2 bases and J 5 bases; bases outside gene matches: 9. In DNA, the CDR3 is TGTGCCACCAGTGATTCCCGGACTACAGGGGGATATGGCTACACCTTC. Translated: CATSDSRTTGGYGYTF.

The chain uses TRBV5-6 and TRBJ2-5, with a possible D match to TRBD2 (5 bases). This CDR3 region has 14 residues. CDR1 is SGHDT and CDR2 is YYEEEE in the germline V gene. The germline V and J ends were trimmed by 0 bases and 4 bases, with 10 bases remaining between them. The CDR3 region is CASSLGGSGETQYF. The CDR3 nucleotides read TGTGCCAGCAGCTTGGGCGGGTCGGGAGAGACCCAGTACTTC.

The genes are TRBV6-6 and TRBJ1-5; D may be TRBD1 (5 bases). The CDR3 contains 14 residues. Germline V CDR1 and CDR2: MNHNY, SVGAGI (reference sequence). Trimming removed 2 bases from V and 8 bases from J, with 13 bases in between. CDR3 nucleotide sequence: TGTGCCAGCAGTTACCCAGGCGGGGGAAAGCCCCAGCATTTT. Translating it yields CASSYPGGGKPQHF.

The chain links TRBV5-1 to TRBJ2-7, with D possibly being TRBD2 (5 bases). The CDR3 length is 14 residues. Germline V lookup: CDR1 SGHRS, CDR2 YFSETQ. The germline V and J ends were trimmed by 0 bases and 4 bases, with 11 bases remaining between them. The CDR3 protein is CASSLDPGKYEQYF. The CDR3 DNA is TGCGCCAGCAGCTTGGATCCGGGGAAGTACGAGCAGTACTTC.

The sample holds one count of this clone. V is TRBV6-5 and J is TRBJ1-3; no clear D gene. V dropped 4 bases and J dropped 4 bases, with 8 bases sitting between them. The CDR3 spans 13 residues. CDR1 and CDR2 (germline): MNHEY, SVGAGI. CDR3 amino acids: CASSLYSGNTIYF. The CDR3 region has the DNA TGTGCCAGCAGTTTGTACAGCGGAAACACCATATATTTT.

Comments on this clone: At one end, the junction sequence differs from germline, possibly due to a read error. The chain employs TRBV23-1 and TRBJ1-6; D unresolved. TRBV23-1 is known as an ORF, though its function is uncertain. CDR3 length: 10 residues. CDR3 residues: CARRTGPPAF. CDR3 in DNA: TGCGCCAGGCGAACCGGGCCACCGGCATTT.

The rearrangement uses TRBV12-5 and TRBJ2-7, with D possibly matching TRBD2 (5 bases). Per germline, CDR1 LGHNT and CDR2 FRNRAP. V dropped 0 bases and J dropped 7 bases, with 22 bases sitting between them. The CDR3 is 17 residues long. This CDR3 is CASGLVFSGEGLKEQYF. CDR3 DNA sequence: TGTGCTAGTGGTTTGGTGTTCTCAGGTGAGGGATTGAAAGAGCAGTACTTC.

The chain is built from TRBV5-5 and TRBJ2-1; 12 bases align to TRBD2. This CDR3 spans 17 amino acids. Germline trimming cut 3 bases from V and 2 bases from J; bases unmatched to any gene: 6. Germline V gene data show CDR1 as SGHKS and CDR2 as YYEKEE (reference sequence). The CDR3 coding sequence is TGTGCCAGCAGCTCCGAGACTAGCGGGAGTCCCTACAATGAGCAGTTCTTC. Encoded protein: CASSSETSGSPYNEQFF.

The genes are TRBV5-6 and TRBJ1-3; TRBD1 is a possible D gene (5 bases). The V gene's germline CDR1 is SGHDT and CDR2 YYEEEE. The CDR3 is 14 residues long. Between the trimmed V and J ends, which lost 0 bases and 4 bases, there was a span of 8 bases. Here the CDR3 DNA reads TGTGCCAGCAGCTTGGTGGGGCACGGAAACACCATATATTTT. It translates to CASSLVGHGNTIYF.

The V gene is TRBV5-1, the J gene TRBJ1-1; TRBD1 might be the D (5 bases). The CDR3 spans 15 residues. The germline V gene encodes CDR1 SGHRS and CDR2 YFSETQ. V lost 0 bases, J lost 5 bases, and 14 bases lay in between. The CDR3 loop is CASSLESGYVTEAFF. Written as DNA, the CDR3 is TGCGCCAGCAGCTTGGAGTCAGGGTATGTTACTGAAGCTTTCTTT.

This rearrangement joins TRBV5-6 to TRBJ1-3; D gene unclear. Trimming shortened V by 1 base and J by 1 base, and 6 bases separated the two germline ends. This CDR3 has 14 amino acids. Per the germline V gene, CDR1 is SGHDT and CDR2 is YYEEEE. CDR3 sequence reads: CASSLYGSGNTIYF. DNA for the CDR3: TGTGCCAGCAGCTTGTATGGGTCTGGAAACACCATATATTTT.

Written as DNA, the CDR3 is TGTGCCAGCAGCGAGACTAGCGGGAGGGTCTATGAGCAGTTCTTC. It encodes CASSETSGRVYEQFF. The chain uses TRBV9 and TRBJ2-1; 14 positions match TRBD2. The germline gives CDR1 SGDLS, CDR2 YYNGEE. This CDR3 has 15 residues. Germline trimming cut 3 bases from V and 8 bases from J; bases unmatched to any gene: 4.

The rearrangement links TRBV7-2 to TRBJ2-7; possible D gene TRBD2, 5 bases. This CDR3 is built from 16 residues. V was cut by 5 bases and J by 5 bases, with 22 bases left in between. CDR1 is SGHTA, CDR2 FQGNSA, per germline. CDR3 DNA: TGTGCCAGCAGCGCAAAGATAGGGCCCCCGAGGGACGAGCAGTACTTC. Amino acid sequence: CASSAKIGPPRDEQYF.

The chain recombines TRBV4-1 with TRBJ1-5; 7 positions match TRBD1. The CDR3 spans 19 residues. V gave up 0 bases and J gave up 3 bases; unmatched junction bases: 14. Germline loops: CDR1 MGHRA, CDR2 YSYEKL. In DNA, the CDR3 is TGCGCCAGCAGCCAAGAAGGTCTTTCCTGGACAGGCTACAATCAGCCCCAGCATTTT. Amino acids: CASSQEGLSWTGYNQPQHF.

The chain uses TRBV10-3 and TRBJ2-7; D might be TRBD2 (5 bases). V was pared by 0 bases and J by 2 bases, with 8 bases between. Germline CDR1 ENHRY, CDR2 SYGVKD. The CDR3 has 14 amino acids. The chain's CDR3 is CAISESAGTYEQYF. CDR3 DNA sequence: TGTGCCATCAGTGAGTCCGCCGGGACCTACGAGCAGTACTTC.

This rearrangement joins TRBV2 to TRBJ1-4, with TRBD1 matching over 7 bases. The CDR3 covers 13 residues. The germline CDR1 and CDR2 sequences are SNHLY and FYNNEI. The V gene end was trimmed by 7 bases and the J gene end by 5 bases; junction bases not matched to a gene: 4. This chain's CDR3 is CASTTDRNEKLFF. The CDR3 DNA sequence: TGTGCCAGCACCACGGACAGGAATGAAAAACTGTTTTTT.

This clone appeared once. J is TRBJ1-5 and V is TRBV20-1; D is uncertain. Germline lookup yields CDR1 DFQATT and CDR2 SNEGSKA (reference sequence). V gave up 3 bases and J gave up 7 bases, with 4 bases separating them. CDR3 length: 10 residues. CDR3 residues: CSASLQPQHF. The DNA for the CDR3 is TGCAGTGCTAGTCTGCAGCCCCAGCATTTT.

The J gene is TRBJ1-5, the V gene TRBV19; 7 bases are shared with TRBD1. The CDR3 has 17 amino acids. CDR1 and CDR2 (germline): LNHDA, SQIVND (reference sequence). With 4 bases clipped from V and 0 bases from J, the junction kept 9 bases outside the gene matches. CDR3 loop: CASSKRAGGYSNQPQHF. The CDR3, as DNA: TGTGCCAGTAGTAAGCGGGCAGGGGGTTATAGCAATCAGCCCCAGCATTTT.

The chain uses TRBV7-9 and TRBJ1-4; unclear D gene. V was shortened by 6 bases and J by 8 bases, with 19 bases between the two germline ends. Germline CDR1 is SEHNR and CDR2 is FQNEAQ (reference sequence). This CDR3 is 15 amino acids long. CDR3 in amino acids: CASSPDGWRSEKLFF. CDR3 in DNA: TGTGCCAGCAGTCCGGACGGATGGCGCTCGGAAAAACTGTTTTTT.

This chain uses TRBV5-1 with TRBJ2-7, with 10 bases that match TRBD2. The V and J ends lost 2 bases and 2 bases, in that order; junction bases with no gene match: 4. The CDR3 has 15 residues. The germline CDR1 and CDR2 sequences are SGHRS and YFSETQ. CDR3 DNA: TGCGCCAGCAGCTTTCATACTAGCGGGACCTACGAGCAGTACTTC. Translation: CASSFHTSGTYEQYF.

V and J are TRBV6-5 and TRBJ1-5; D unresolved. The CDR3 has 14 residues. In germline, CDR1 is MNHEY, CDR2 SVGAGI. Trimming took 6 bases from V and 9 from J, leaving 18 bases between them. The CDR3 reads CASSLSRVEGPQHF. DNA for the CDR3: TGTGCCAGCAGCCTATCGAGGGTGGAGGGGCCCCAGCATTTT.